The rows below give T cell receptor beta chains drawn from one sample of a study of T cells expressing NK-cell markers. After re-calling the 5' RACE reads, TCRdb lists one entry per CDR3 protein, DNA absent. This sample carries about 120,000 distinct CDR3 sequences, with about a fifth going to the ten biggest clones. Specimen: blood T cells: a sorted CD56 or NKG2C T cell subset, CD4+ or CD8+ T cells, or bulk PBMC T cells (not recorded which). All receptors derive from a woman between 18 and 70 years old in good health. The CDR3 runs from the conserved cysteine through the conserved F or W. The order of the fields is J gene, clone size, V gene, CDR3 protein. For some rows the clone size is stated as once, few or many, or as a class when expanded; others skip it.

>TRBJ1-1|NA|TRBV4-2
CASSQGEGFAMNTEAFF
>TRBJ1-1|NA|TRBV19
CASNLGGRSNTEAFF
>TRBJ1-2|NA|TRBV20-1
CSASPTGYGYGYTF
>TRBJ1-1|NA|TRBV29-1
CSVVGENTEAFF
>TRBJ2-7|NA|TRBV4-2
CASSQDRLAGGVQYF
>TRBJ1-3|NA|TRBV4-3
CASSPGTGGENTIYF
>TRBJ2-3|NA|TRBV9
CASSVEYGDLGDTQYF
>TRBJ1-5|NA|TRBV5-6
CASRRSGASNQPQHF
>TRBJ2-1|NA|TRBV7-9
CASSQDYEQFF
>TRBJ2-7|NA|TRBV6-5
CASSYPGLEASYEQYF
>TRBJ2-1|NA|TRBV20-1
CSARSYHTYANEQFF
>TRBJ2-4|NA|TRBV12-3/TRBV12-4
CASSLAGSKNIQYF
>TRBJ2-7|NA|TRBV28
CASSFTGASYEQYF
>TRBJ1-6|NA|TRBV11-1
CASSLDQRTGGVNSPLHF
>TRBJ2-1|NA|TRBV9
CASSVARVTGPYNEQFF
>TRBJ2-3|NA|TRBV30
CAWSSIGGTDTQYF
>TRBJ1-5|NA|TRBV12-3/TRBV12-4
CASKGTVSNQPQHF
>TRBJ1-6|NA|TRBV6-5
CASSYAGGNSPLHF
>TRBJ2-1|NA|TRBV11-2
CASSVSGEQFF
>TRBJ1-5|NA|TRBV19
CASSIFQGAVQPQHF
>TRBJ1-2|NA|TRBV4-3
CASSQAVPPNYGYTF
>TRBJ2-6|NA|TRBV7-6
CASSSRLAGGSLSGANVLTF
>TRBJ1-4|NA|TRBV6-5
CASSYEAARGEKLFF
>TRBJ2-3|NA|TRBV7-9
CASSLGPTGMTDTQYF
>TRBJ2-2|NA|TRBV9
CASGAWSGELFF
>TRBJ2-5|NA|TRBV19
CASSIDLGLSYQETQYF
>TRBJ2-1|NA|TRBV12-3/TRBV12-4
CASSPDSLFEQFF
>TRBJ2-5|NA|TRBV18
CASSPSTNQETQYF
>TRBJ2-3|NA|TRBV12-3/TRBV12-4
CASRLYSDTQYF
>TRBJ1-5|medium-sized|TRBV19
CATDSHDQPQHF
>TRBJ2-2|NA|TRBV7-9
CASSLVSHTGELFF
>TRBJ1-2|NA|TRBV7-9
CASRRDLYGYTF
>TRBJ1-2|NA|TRBV6-5
CASSYVRGGGYGYTF
>TRBJ2-7|NA|TRBV12-3/TRBV12-4
CASSLATGSYEQYF
>TRBJ1-6|NA|TRBV9
CASSVGTGGEAPLHF
>TRBJ2-1|NA|TRBV6-5
CASSYTSGGRLFF
>TRBJ2-3|NA|TRBV28
CASSLPLTDTQYF
>TRBJ2-1|NA|TRBV7-9
CASSLESRYNEQFF
>TRBJ2-1|NA|TRBV28
CASSSGQGVDAEQFF
>TRBJ1-3|NA|TRBV29-1
CSVEGGGAGNTIYF
>TRBJ2-7|NA|TRBV27
CASSLAQGMSYEQYF
>TRBJ2-3|NA|TRBV29-1
CSVEAVADTQYF
>TRBJ2-7|NA|TRBV12-3/TRBV12-4
CASGTDSYEQYF
>TRBJ2-5|NA|TRBV11-2
CASSLEGGYQETQYF
>TRBJ2-5|NA|TRBV15
CATARGRGETQYF
>TRBJ2-1|NA|TRBV5-8
CASSLGTAYNEQFF
>TRBJ1-5|NA|TRBV7-9
CASSSEGHPQHF
>TRBJ1-4|NA|TRBV7-9
CASSLVSPPNEKLFF
>TRBJ2-1|NA|TRBV27
CASSLTPLAGDHNEQFF